One and the same sample provided the 8 T cell receptor beta chains below, sequenced in a study of Graves' ophthalmopathy and Graves' hyperthyroidism. The authors amplified TCR beta CDR3 regions from RNA transcripts. HTBI primers served in a first-round RT-PCR, which a second-round multiplex PCR followed. TCRdb passed the multiplex PCR reads through MiXCR, listing each CDR3 protein once. Of over 650,000 distinct CDR3 sequences in the sample, about two fifths were seen once. The material sequenced was peripheral blood. These receptors all stem from an adult man with Graves' ophthalmopathy.

The sample holds many counts of this clonotype. This chain uses TRBV29-1 with TRBJ2-7; 12 bases are a match to TRBD2. The CDR3 is 13 residues long. V shed 5 bases and J 3 bases; nucleotides not matched to a gene: 2. Germline lookup yields CDR1 SQVTM and CDR2 ANQGSEA. The chain's CDR3 is CSVRLAGDYEQYF. The CDR3 DNA follows: TGCAGCGTTCGACTAGCGGGAGACTACGAGCAGTACTTC.

This clonotype was detected many times. The chain recombines TRBV7-8 with TRBJ1-1; D may be TRBD1 (6 bases). The CDR3 has 19 residues. The germline V and J ends were trimmed by 4 bases and 0 bases, with 24 bases remaining between them. Germline-derived CDR1 and CDR2 are SGHVS and FQNEAQ. CDR3 residues: CASSYRTAGHMDLNTEAFF. Here the CDR3 DNA reads TGTGCCAGCAGCTACCGAACAGCGGGACATATGGATTTGAACACTGAAGCTTTCTTT.

This chain links TRBV7-2 with TRBJ1-4; TRBD1 agrees at 9 bases. Germline values: CDR1 SGHTA, CDR2 FQGNSA. The V segment lost 4 bases and the J segment 8 bases; nucleotides outside the gene matches: 20. The CDR3 length is 19 residues. For the CDR3, the DNA is TGTGCCAGCAGCTCTTTCTCGGGGGGACAGGGTACTCTCGGCGAAAAACTGTTTTTT. It yields the protein CASSSFSGGQGTLGEKLFF.

This clonotype appeared a single time. V and J are TRBV10-3 and TRBJ2-7; 11 bases match TRBD1. CDR3 length: 14 residues. The V gene's germline CDR1 is ENHRY and CDR2 SYGVKD. With 11 bases clipped from V and 6 bases from J, the junction kept 12 bases outside the gene matches. Here the CDR3 reads CAGSMDRGLSEQYF. CDR3 sequence (DNA): TGTGCCGGCAGTATGGACAGGGGGCTGAGCGAGCAGTACTTC.

About this clonotype itself: A much larger clone lies one base from this, so it may be a read error. CDR3 nucleotides: TGTGCCACCAGTTTAACACCGGGGTCTGGCTACACCTTC. Translated: CATSLTPGSGYTF. The rearrangement links TRBV24-1 to TRBJ1-2; no firm D call. The CDR3 is 13 residues long. CDR1 is KGHDR, CDR2 SFDVKD, per germline. Trimming left V 6 bases short and J 7 bases short, with 14 bases between.

This clonotype was found many times. V gene TRBV7-9 combines with J gene TRBJ1-2; TRBD1 matches at 9 bases. In germline, CDR1 is SEHNR, CDR2 FQNEAQ (reference sequence). The CDR3 contains 15 residues. V lost 5 bases, J lost 4 bases, and 8 bases stayed unmatched. CDR3: CASSPGTGRLYGYTF. CDR3 in DNA: TGTGCCAGCAGCCCCGGGACAGGGAGACTCTATGGCTACACCTTC.

This clonotype was seen a handful of times. The rearrangement links TRBV9 to TRBJ2-7; 8 bases fit TRBD1. The V segment lost 4 bases and the J segment 4 bases; nucleotides outside the gene matches: 10. CDR1 and CDR2 (germline): SGDLS, YYNGEE. This CDR3 is built from 15 residues. The DNA for the CDR3 is TGTGCCAGCAGCCCCTGGACAGGGAGTGGATACGAGCAGTACTTC. It yields the protein CASSPWTGSGYEQYF.

At least ten counts were recorded for this clonotype. The V and J genes are TRBV10-3 and TRBJ2-5, with 10 bases matching TRBD1. Trimming took 4 bases from V and 0 from J; bases not matched to a gene: 11. Looked up from germline, CDR1 is ENHRY and CDR2 is SYGVKD. This CDR3 has 18 residues. CDR3 sequence reads: CAISAKRGQGTHQETQYF. CDR3 nucleotides: TGTGCCATCAGTGCCAAAAGGGGACAGGGGACCCACCAAGAGACCCAGTACTTC.